The next 20 T cell receptor beta chains were all read from a single sample in a study of T-cell memory formation after mild COVID-19. TCRdb independently ran MiXCR on the 5' RACE reads; one entry per CDR3 protein. The sample lists 250,000 to 300,000 distinct CDR3 sequences, 15% to 20% occurring once. Specimen: PBMCs or a T cell subset sorted from them (not recorded which). These receptors all come from a man between 18 and 29 years old who had mild COVID-19 (a few samples of this study predate the infection). Cell type and time point are not known.

There are a few counts of this clonotype. The chain joins TRBV18 to TRBJ2-1; the D gene is possibly TRBD2 (6 bases). This CDR3 region has 15 residues. Germline values: CDR1 KGHSH, CDR2 LQKENI. V was trimmed by 6 bases and J by 7 bases, leaving 19 bases between them. CDR3 region: CASSPPGLRRNEQFF. CDR3 nucleotides: TGTGCCAGCTCGCCCCCGGGACTTCGGCGAAATGAGCAGTTCTTC. Using reference TRBV18 and TRBJ2-1 for the parts outside the CDR3, the full variable domain is NAGVMQNPRHLVRRRGQEARLRCSPMKGHSHVYWYRQLPEEGLKFMVYLQKENIIDESGMPKERFSAEFPKEGPSILRIQQVVRGDSAAYFCASSPPGLRRNEQFFGPGTRLTVL.

This clonotype was seen more than once but under ten times. The chain has TRBV6-4 and TRBJ2-1; D gene unclear. The CDR3 consists of 13 residues. V lost 8 bases and J lost 6, with 14 bases in between. CDR1 is MRHNA and CDR2 is SNTAGT in the germline V gene. CDR3 bases: TGTGCCAGCGTACAGCCAACCTCCAATGAGCAGTTCTTC. It yields the protein CASVQPTSNEQFF.

In this sample, this clonotype turned up a few times. The chain uses TRBV6-1 and TRBJ1-1; D call uncertain. The CDR3 is 13 residues long. V was clipped by 6 bases and J by 3 bases, with 11 bases between them. Germline CDR1 and CDR2: MNHNS and SASEGT. The CDR3 DNA follows: TGTGCCAGCAGAATTTCCGGGGACACTGAAGCTTTCTTT. It specifies CASRISGDTEAFF.

This clonotype was detected many times. The chain has TRBV4-3 and TRBJ1-4, with D perhaps TRBD1 (5 bases). Trimming shortened V by 4 bases and J by 0 bases, and 21 bases separated the two germline ends. From germline, CDR1 is LGHNA and CDR2 YSLEER. The CDR3 extends over 19 amino acids. The CDR3: CASSRPPRSGSATNEKLFF. The CDR3 bases are TGCGCCAGCAGCCGCCCCCCGAGGTCAGGGAGTGCAACTAATGAAAAACTGTTTTTT.

This clonotype has only a few counts. The gene calls are TRBV4-1 and TRBJ2-2, with 13 bases fitting TRBD2. Per germline, CDR1 MGHRA and CDR2 YSYEKL. V was pared by 0 bases and J by 6 bases, with 10 bases of the junction left unmatched. The CDR3 is 19 amino acids. CDR3 coding DNA: TGCGCCAGCAGCCAAGATCGGGCACTAGCGGGGGGGCTGGCCGGGGAGCTGTTTTTT. It encodes CASSQDRALAGGLAGELFF.

This clonotype was detected ten times or more. This sequence joins TRBV5-1 and TRBJ2-3; D uncertain. V gave up 1 base and J gave up 4 bases, with 7 bases separating them. Per the germline V gene, CDR1 is SGHRS and CDR2 is YFSETQ. This CDR3 comprises 13 residues. The CDR3 DNA reads TGCGCCAGCAGCTTGATCCCGTCAGATACGCAGTATTTT. Its translation: CASSLIPSDTQYF.

CDR3 DNA: TGCGCCAGCAGCTTGGAAGGTTCCTCCACAGATACGCAGTATTTT. Translation: CASSLEGSSTDTQYF. The chain links TRBV5-1 to TRBJ2-3; D uncertain. The CDR3 consists of 15 residues. V gave up 0 bases and J gave up 2 bases, with 10 bases separating them. The germline V gene encodes CDR1 SGHRS and CDR2 YFSETQ.

The gene calls are TRBV3-1 and TRBJ1-4; tentatively, D is TRBD1 (5 bases). V gave up 5 bases and J gave up 0 bases, with 7 bases separating them. This CDR3 comprises 14 residues. Germline assignment: CDR1 LGHDT and CDR2 YNNKEL (reference sequence). In DNA form, the CDR3 reads TGTGCCAGCAGCGTGACAGCAACTAATGAAAAACTGTTTTTT. Translation: CASSVTATNEKLFF.

V usage is TRBV27 and J usage is TRBJ1-2, with 10 bases that match TRBD1. The CDR3 extends over 16 amino acids. The trim removed 4 bases at V and 3 bases at J, leaving 8 bases unmatched. Germline CDR1 is MNHEY and CDR2 is SMNVEV (reference sequence). In DNA form, the CDR3 reads TGTGCCAGCAGTTCCTACTTTGGGACAGGGGACTATGGCTACACCTTC. Translation gives CASSSYFGTGDYGYTF.

This chain uses TRBV9 with TRBJ1-1; D unclear. Germline CDR1 SGDLS, CDR2 YYNGEE. V was cut by 4 bases and J by 4 bases, with 23 bases left in between. The CDR3 extends over 17 amino acids. CDR3 sequence: CASSYPESTLPGTEAFF. The CDR3 nucleotides are TGTGCCAGCAGCTACCCCGAGAGTACCCTCCCCGGCACTGAAGCTTTCTTT.

This clonotype was seen more than once but under ten times. This chain joins TRBV12-3 or TRBV12-4 and TRBJ1-2; D gene uncertain. V lost 6 bases and J lost 4, with 15 bases in between. The CDR3 sequence is 14 residues long. The CDR3 spells CASSQAWQSYGYTF. Here the CDR3 DNA reads TGTGCCAGCAGCCAGGCGTGGCAGAGCTATGGCTACACCTTC.

This chain links TRBV7-2 with TRBJ2-1; D ambiguous. V was cut by 5 bases and J by 8 bases, with 10 bases left in between. Germline assignment: CDR1 SGHTA and CDR2 FQGNSA. This CDR3 contains 12 residues. CDR3 in DNA: TGTGCCAGCAGCGCCTCGGTGCATGAGCAGTTCTTC. It yields the protein CASSASVHEQFF.

This rearrangement joins TRBV19 to TRBJ1-5; D call uncertain. V lost 5 bases and J 6 bases, leaving 14 bases between the germline ends. The CDR3 is made up of 14 amino acids. CDR1 is LNHDA and CDR2 is SQIVND in the germline V gene (reference sequence). DNA of the CDR3: TGTGCCAGTAGTCCCGGGTGGGAGGGTCAGCCCCAGCATTTT. Its protein product is CASSPGWEGQPQHF.

The chain couples TRBV11-2 to TRBJ2-1; TRBD2 matches at 13 bases. Germline loops: CDR1 SGHAT, CDR2 FQNNGV. The CDR3 is made up of 17 amino acids. Trimming removed 4 bases from V and 0 bases from J; junction bases left unmatched: 3. The chain's CDR3 is CASSSWTSGGSYNEQFF. CDR3 nucleotide sequence: TGTGCCAGCAGCTCCTGGACTAGCGGGGGCTCCTACAATGAGCAGTTCTTC. The variable domain in full, completed from reference TRBV11-2 and TRBJ2-1, reads EAGVAQSPRYKIIEKRQSVAFWCNPISGHATLYWYQQILGQGPKLLIQFQNNGVVDDSQLPKDRFSAERLKGVDSTLKIQPAKLEDSAVYLCASSSWTSGGSYNEQFFGPGTRLTVL.

This clonotype appeared a few times. V usage is TRBV6-1 and J usage is TRBJ2-2; possibly TRBD1 or TRBD2 for D (5 bases each). The V gene's germline CDR1 is MNHNS and CDR2 SASEGT. The CDR3 covers 15 residues. V lost 1 base and J 4 bases, leaving 10 bases between the germline ends. The CDR3 loop reads CASSEGGWATGELFF. The CDR3 DNA follows: TGTGCCAGCAGTGAAGGGGGGTGGGCCACCGGGGAGCTGTTTTTT.

The chain joins TRBV19 to TRBJ1-5, with unresolved D. The germline gives CDR1 LNHDA, CDR2 SQIVND (reference sequence). The CDR3 contains 16 residues. Between the trimmed V and J ends, which lost 3 bases and 1 base, there was a span of 13 bases. The CDR3 reads CASSIGVGRSNQPQHF. DNA for the CDR3: TGTGCCAGTAGTATCGGGGTCGGGCGGAGCAATCAGCCCCAGCATTTT.

This rearrangement joins TRBV10-3 to TRBJ1-5; the match to TRBD1 covers 7 bases. The trim removed 8 bases at V and 3 bases at J, leaving 1 base unmatched. The CDR3 contains 12 residues. Germline values: CDR1 ENHRY, CDR2 SYGVKD. CDR3 in amino acids: CAIQGDNQPQHF. CDR3 DNA sequence: TGTGCCATCCAGGGGGACAATCAGCCCCAGCATTTT.

The table lists this clonotype with many counts. CDR3 bases: TGTGCCAGCAGCTTAGCCGGACAGGGGACAGGCTACACCTTC. Translation: CASSLAGQGTGYTF. The chain employs TRBV7-8 and TRBJ1-2; TRBD1 aligns across 9 bases. The V segment lost 0 bases and the J segment 8 bases; nucleotides outside the gene matches: 4. This CDR3 spans 14 amino acids. From germline, CDR1 is SGHVS and CDR2 FQNEAQ.

The chain combines TRBV10-3 with TRBJ1-2; possibly TRBD1 for D (6 bases). The germline V gene has CDR1 ENHRY and CDR2 SYGVKD. Trimming pared 4 bases from V and 6 bases from J, leaving 18 bases between. The CDR3 has 15 amino acids. The CDR3 coding sequence is TGTGCCATCAGTGCCGGGGGGCAGGGGAGGAATGGCTACACCTTC. This encodes CAISAGGQGRNGYTF.

This rearrangement joins TRBV5-5 to TRBJ2-2; TRBD2 aligns across 8 bases. CDR1 and CDR2 from the germline V gene are SGHKS and YYEKEE (reference sequence). V dropped 2 bases and J dropped 5; count of bases not matched to a gene: 5. This CDR3 has 15 amino acids. DNA of the CDR3: TGTGCCAGCAGCTTCATAGCGGGGCTAACCGGGGAGCTGTTTTTT. This encodes CASSFIAGLTGELFF.